This is a list of T cell receptor beta chains from one sample in a study of blood T cell repertoires in COVID-19. Repertoires were generated with immunoSEQ multiplex PCR, while TCRdb's copy carries only in-frame clones and drops some. The sample holds roughly 250,000 clones; approximately 79% are singletons and the top ten take under 5.5%. Sequenced material: peripheral blood. Receptors were obtained from a woman older than 75 with active or convalescent COVID-19. The CDR3 runs from the conserved cysteine through the conserved F or W. Each record gives: CDR3 protein, CDR3 DNA, clone size, J gene, D gene, V gene. D genes are given only for firm matches. Only part of the rows carry a size: once, few, many, or a class if the clone is expanded.

CASSDTGGYGYTF TGTGCCAGTAGTGATACAGGGGGCTATGGCTACACCTTC . TRBJ1-2 TRBD1 TRBV19
CASSSDRGLKEAFF TGCGCCAGCAGCTCAGACAGGGGGCTTAAAGAAGCTTTCTTT . TRBJ1-1 TRBD1 TRBV5-1
CASRPIRAVNEKLFF TGTGCCAGCAGACCAATCAGGGCAGTTAATGAAAAACTGTTTTTT . TRBJ1-4 . TRBV2
CASSLAPGTSVDNEQFF TGTGCCAGCAGCTTGGCCCCCGGGACTAGCGTCGACAATGAGCAGTTCTTC . TRBJ2-1 TRBD2 TRBV5-8
CASSQGWTGETEAFF TGTGCCAGCAGCCAAGGCTGGACAGGAGAGACTGAAGCTTTCTTT . TRBJ1-1 TRBD1 TRBV3-1/TRBV3-2
CSVTQGSTEAFF TGCAGCGTGACACAGGGGAGCACTGAAGCTTTCTTT . TRBJ1-1 TRBD1 TRBV29-1
CASSEGTGYGYGYTF TGTGCCAGCAGTGAAGGGACAGGGTATGGCTATGGCTACACCTTC once TRBJ1-2 TRBD1 TRBV6-1
CASSVGVAKSTDTQYF TGTGCCAGCAGCGTAGGTGTAGCGAAAAGCACAGATACGCAGTATTTT . TRBJ2-3 . TRBV9
CATSDRTSGRPPKQYF TGTGCCACCAGTGACCGGACTAGCGGGAGGCCACCCAAGCAGTACTTC . TRBJ2-7 TRBD2 TRBV24-1
CASSIHTGRNTEAFF TGTGCCAGTAGTATACACACAGGTCGGAACACTGAAGCTTTCTTT . TRBJ1-1 . TRBV19
CASSSGSGGGNQPQHF TGTGCCAGCAGTTCCGGTTCAGGGGGAGGCAATCAGCCCCAGCATTTT . TRBJ1-5 TRBD1 TRBV28
CASQITGGENEKLFF TGTGCCAGCCAGATTACGGGGGGCGAAAATGAAAAACTGTTTTTT once TRBJ1-4 . TRBV7-9
CASSLVENLNEKLFF TGTGCCAGCAGCTTAGTGGAGAACCTTAATGAAAAACTGTTTTTT . TRBJ1-4 . TRBV7-9
CASGYRPAQPQHF TGTGCCAGCGGTTACAGGCCAGCTCAGCCCCAGCATTTT . TRBJ1-5 . TRBV2
CASSMGQGIGQPQHF TGCGCCAGCAGTATGGGACAGGGGATAGGCCAGCCCCAGCATTTT . TRBJ1-5 TRBD1 TRBV10-1
CASSPGGAAFF TGTGCCAGCAGTCCAGGCGGGGCAGCTTTCTTT . TRBJ1-1 . TRBV12-3/TRBV12-4
CASSIARTSGSRTGELFF TGTGCCAGTAGTATAGCCCGGACTAGCGGGAGTCGAACCGGGGAGCTGTTTTTT . TRBJ2-2 TRBD2 TRBV19
CASRETGGTSGANVLTF TGTGCCAGTAGGGAGACAGGGGGTACCTCTGGGGCCAACGTCCTGACTTTC . TRBJ2-6 TRBD1 TRBV19
CSVQATGTLNYGYTF TGCAGCGTTCAAGCTACAGGGACCCTTAACTATGGCTACACCTTC . TRBJ1-2 . TRBV29-1
CASSHGTGLNQPQHF TGTGCCAGCAGCCATGGGACAGGACTCAATCAGCCCCAGCATTTT . TRBJ1-5 TRBD1 TRBV3-1/TRBV3-2
CASSLRRVRQDQPQHF TGTGCCAGCAGCTTACGGAGGGTCAGGCAAGATCAGCCCCAGCATTTT . TRBJ1-5 . TRBV7-8
CASSQGGTPSTDTQYF TGCGCCAGCAGCCAAGGAGGGACACCTAGCACAGATACGCAGTATTTT . TRBJ2-3 . TRBV4-1
CASRGRAYNEQFF TGCGCCAGCAGGGGGCGAGCCTACAATGAGCAGTTCTTC . TRBJ2-1 . TRBV10-2
CASSEQSSGYNEQFF TGTGCCAGCAGTGAACAGTCTAGCGGCTACAATGAGCAGTTCTTC . TRBJ2-1 TRBD2 TRBV6-1